This entry concerns a single T cell receptor (beta chain). These data are taken from a study of glioma-infiltrating T cells after dendritic cell vaccination. No glioblastoma patient carried an isocitrate dehydrogenase mutation. Primers: 60 V beta forward and 13 J beta reverse. The repertoire was sequenced with immunoSEQ multiplex PCR; TCRdb's copy has only in-frame clones and lacks some. The sample has approximately 64,000 clones, 80% to 85% seen once. The sample was blood, taken before dendritic cell vaccination. This clonotype was sampled from a human donor with glioblastoma.

The CDR3 loop is CASSLYRGSTDTQYF. CDR3 sequence (DNA): TGCGCCAGCAGCTTGTACCGGGGTAGCACAGATACGCAGTATTTT. V is TRBV5-1 and J is TRBJ2-3; D is perhaps TRBD2 (5 bases). Trimming left V 1 base short and J 0 bases short, with 9 bases between. The length of the CDR3 is 15 residues. CDR1 is SGHRS and CDR2 is YFSETQ in the germline V gene.